The present entry profiles one T cell receptor beta chain with its context. Its antigen is not known. CDR3 length: 12 amino acids. V shed 0 bases and J shed 9 bases, with 9 bases lying between them. CDR1 and CDR2 from the germline V gene are MDHEN and SYDVKM. This sample stems from a study of T cell responses to AZD1222 COVID-19 vaccine. Overall study results and limits: Spike-specific TCR breadth rose after two AZD1222 doses, and depth rose as well. It was only after the peak T cell response that any repertoires were sampled. Mapped onto spike, vaccine-associated CD4 TCRs spanned it and were dominant at 160-218 and 743-854.

The method was immunoSEQ multiplex PCR; TCRdb's version includes in-frame clones alone and lacks a portion of them. The sample contains 130,000 or so clones, just over 90% of which appear only once. The source of this sequence is an adult in good health. This chain links TRBV28 with TRBJ2-7; D remains unclear. This sample comprised peripheral blood, obtained on day 0 of AZD1222 vaccination. The chain's CDR3 is CASSLWSVGQYF. CDR3 coding DNA: TGTGCCAGCAGTTTATGGTCTGTCGGGCAGTACTTC.